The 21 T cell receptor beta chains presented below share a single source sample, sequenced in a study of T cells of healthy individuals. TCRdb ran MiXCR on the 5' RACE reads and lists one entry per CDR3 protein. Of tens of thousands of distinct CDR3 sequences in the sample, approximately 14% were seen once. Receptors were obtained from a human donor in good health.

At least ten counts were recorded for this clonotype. CDR3 loop: CASSPRSWTGELFF. In DNA, the CDR3 is TGTGCCAGCAGCCCCAGAAGCTGGACCGGGGAGCTGTTTTTT. The rearrangement joins TRBV7-9 to TRBJ2-2; unclear D gene. The germline gives CDR1 SEHNR, CDR2 FQNEAQ (reference sequence). V was cut by 5 bases and J by 5 bases, with 12 bases left in between. This CDR3 has 14 amino acids.

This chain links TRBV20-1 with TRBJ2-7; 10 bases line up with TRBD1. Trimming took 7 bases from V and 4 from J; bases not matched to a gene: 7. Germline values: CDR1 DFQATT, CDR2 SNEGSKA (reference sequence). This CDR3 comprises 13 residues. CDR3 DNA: TGCAGTGGCTCGACAGGGGGCGGGTACGAGCAGTACTTC. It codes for CSGSTGGGYEQYF.

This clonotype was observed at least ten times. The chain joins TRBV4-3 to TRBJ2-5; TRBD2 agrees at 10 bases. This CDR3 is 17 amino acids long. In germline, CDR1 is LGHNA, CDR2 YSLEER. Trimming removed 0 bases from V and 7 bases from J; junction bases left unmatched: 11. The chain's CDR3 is CASSQDLVAGGVSTQYF. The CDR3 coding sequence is TGCGCCAGCAGCCAAGATTTGGTAGCGGGGGGCGTCTCGACCCAGTACTTC.

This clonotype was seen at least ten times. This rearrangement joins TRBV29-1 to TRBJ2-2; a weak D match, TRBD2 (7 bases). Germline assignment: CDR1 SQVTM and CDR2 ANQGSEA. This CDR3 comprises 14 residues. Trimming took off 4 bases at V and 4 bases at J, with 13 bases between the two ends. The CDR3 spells CSVVAGAFTGELFF. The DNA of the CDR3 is TGCAGCGTTGTCGCGGGGGCCTTCACCGGGGAGCTGTTTTTT.

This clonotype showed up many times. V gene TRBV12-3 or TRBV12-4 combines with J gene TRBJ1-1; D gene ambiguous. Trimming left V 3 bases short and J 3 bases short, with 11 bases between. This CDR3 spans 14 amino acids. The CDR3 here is CASSFNVRHTEAFF. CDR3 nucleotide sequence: TGTGCCAGCAGTTTCAATGTCCGGCACACTGAAGCTTTCTTT.

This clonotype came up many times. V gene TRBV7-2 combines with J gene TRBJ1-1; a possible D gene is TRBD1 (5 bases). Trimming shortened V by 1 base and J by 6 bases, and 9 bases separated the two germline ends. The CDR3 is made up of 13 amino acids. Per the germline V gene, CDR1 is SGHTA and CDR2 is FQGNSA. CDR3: CASSLVGVAEAFF. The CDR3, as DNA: TGTGCCAGCAGCTTAGTAGGGGTGGCTGAAGCTTTCTTT.

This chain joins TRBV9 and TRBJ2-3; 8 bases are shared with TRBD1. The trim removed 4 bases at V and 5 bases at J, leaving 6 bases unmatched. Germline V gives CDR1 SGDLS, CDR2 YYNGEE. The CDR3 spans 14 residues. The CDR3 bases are TGTGCCAGCAGCCCTCGGACAGGGCAAGATACGCAGTATTTT. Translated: CASSPRTGQDTQYF. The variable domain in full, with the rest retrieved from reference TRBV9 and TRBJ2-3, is DSGVTQTPKHLITATGQRVTLRCSPRSGDLSVYWYQQSLDQGLQFLIQYYNGEERAKGNILERFSAQQFPDLHSELNLSSLELGDSALYFCASSPRTGQDTQYFGPGTRLTVL.

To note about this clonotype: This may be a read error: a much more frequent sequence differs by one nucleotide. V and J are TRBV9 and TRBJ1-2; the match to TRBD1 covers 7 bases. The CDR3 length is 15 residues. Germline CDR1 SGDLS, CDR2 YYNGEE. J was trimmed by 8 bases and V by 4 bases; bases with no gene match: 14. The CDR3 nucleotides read TGTGCCAGCAGCATGGAACCACAGGGGATGGTGGGCTACACCTTC. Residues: CASSMEPQGMVGYTF.

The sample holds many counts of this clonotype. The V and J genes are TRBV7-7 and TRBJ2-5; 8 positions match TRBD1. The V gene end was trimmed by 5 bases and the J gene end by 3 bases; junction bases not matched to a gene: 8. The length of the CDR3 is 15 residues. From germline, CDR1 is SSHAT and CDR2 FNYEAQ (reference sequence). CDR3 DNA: TGTGCCAGCAGCCTACACGCGACAGGGGAAGAGACCCAGTACTTC. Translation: CASSLHATGEETQYF.

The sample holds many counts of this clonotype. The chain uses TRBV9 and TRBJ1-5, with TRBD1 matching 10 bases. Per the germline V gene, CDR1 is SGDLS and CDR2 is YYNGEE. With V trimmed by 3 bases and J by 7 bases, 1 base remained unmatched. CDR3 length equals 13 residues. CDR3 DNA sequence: TGTGCCAGCAGCGGGACAGGGGGACAGCCCCAGCATTTT. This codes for CASSGTGGQPQHF.

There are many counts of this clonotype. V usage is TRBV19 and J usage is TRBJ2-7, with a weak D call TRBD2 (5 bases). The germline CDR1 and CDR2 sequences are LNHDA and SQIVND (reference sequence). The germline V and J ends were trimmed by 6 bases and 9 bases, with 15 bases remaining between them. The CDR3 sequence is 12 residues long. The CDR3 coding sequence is TGTGCCAGTAGGAATTCGGGGTCCCGGCAGTACTTC. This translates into CASRNSGSRQYF. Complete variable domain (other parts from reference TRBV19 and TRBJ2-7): DGGITQSPKYLFRKEGQNVTLSCEQNLNHDAMYWYRQDPGQGLRLIYYSQIVNDFQKGDIAEGYSVSREKKESFPLTVTSAQKNPTAFYLCASRNSGSRQYFGPGTRLTVT.

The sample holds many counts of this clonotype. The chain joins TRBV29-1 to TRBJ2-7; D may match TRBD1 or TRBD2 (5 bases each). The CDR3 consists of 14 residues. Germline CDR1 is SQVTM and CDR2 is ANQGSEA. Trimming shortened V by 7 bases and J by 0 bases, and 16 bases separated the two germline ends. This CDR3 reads CSATGTASSYEQYF. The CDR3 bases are TGCAGCGCCACCGGGACGGCGAGCTCCTACGAGCAGTACTTC.

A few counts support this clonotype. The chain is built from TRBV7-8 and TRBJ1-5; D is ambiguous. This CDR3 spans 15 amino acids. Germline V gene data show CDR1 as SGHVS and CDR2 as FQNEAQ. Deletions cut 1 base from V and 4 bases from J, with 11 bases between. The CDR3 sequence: CASSLGGQSNQPQHF. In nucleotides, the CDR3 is TGTGCCAGCAGCTTAGGGGGTCAGAGTAATCAGCCCCAGCATTTT.

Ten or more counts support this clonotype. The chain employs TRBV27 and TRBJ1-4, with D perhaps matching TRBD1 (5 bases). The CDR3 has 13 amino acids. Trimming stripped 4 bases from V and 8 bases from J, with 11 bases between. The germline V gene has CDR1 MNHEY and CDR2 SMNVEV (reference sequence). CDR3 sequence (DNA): TGTGCCAGCAGTTGGCAGGGCGGCGAAAAACTGTTTTTT. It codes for CASSWQGGEKLFF.

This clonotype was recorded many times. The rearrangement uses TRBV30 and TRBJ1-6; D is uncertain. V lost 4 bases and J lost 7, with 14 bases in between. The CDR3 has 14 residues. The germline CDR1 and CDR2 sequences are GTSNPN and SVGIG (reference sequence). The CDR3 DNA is TGTGCCTGGACTATTTTAGTCGGGAATTCACCCCTCCACTTT. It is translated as CAWTILVGNSPLHF.

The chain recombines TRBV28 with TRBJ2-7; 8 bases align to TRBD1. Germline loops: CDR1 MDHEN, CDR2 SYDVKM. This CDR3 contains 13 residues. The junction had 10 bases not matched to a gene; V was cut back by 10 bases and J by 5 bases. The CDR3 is CAIGRGRPNEQYF. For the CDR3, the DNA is TGTGCCATAGGCAGGGGGCGCCCCAACGAGCAGTACTTC.

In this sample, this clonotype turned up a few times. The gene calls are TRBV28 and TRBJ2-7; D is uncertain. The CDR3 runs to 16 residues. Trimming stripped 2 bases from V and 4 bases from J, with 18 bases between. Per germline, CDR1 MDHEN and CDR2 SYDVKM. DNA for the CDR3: TGTGCCAGCAGTTTAGCGTCGGCAGGAGAGAAGTACGAGCAGTACTTC. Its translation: CASSLASAGEKYEQYF.

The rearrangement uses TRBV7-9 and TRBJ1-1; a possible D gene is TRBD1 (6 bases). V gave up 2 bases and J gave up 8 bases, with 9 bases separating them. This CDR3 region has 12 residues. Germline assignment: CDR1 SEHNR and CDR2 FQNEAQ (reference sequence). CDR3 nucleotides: TGTGCCAGCAGCTTATCAGGGGCGGAAGCTTTCTTT. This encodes CASSLSGAEAFF. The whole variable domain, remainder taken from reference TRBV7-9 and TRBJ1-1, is DTGVSQNPRHKITKRGQNVTFRCDPISEHNRLYWYRQTLGQGPEFLTYFQNEAQLEKSRLLSDRFSAERPKGSFSTLEIQRTEQGDSAMYLCASSLSGAEAFFGQGTRLTVV.

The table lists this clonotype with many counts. The CDR3 loop reads CASSPRPGQGKPYEQYF. The DNA for the CDR3 is TGTGCCAGCAGCCCCCGACCGGGACAGGGAAAGCCCTACGAGCAGTACTTC. V is TRBV5-4 and J is TRBJ2-7, with TRBD1 matching over 9 bases. CDR3 size: 17 residues. V shed 4 bases and J 2 bases; nucleotides not matched to a gene: 13. The V gene's germline CDR1 is SGHNT and CDR2 YYREEE (reference sequence).

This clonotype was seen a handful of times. The CDR3 coding sequence is TGTGCCAGCAGTGAACGCGCTAGCGGGGTTAATGAGCAGTTCTTC. Translated: CASSERASGVNEQFF. The chain recombines TRBV2 with TRBJ2-1; 9 positions agree with TRBD2. Germline assignment: CDR1 SNHLY and CDR2 FYNNEI. CDR3 length equals 15 residues. V trimming: 2 bases; J trimming: 7 bases; junction bases outside the gene matches: 6. The whole variable domain, remainder taken from reference TRBV2 and TRBJ2-1, is EPEVTQTPSHQVTQMGQEVILRCVPISNHLYFYWYRQILGQKVEFLVSFYNNEISEKSEIFDDQFSVERPDGSNFTLKIRSTKLEDSAMYFCASSERASGVNEQFFGPGTRLTVL.

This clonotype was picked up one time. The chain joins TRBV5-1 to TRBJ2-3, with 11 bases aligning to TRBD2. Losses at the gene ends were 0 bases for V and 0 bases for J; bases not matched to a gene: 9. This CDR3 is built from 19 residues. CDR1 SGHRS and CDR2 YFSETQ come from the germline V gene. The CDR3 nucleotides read TGCGCCAGCAGCTTGGGACTAGCGGGAAACCTTGCTAGCACAGATACGCAGTATTTT. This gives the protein CASSLGLAGNLASTDTQYF.